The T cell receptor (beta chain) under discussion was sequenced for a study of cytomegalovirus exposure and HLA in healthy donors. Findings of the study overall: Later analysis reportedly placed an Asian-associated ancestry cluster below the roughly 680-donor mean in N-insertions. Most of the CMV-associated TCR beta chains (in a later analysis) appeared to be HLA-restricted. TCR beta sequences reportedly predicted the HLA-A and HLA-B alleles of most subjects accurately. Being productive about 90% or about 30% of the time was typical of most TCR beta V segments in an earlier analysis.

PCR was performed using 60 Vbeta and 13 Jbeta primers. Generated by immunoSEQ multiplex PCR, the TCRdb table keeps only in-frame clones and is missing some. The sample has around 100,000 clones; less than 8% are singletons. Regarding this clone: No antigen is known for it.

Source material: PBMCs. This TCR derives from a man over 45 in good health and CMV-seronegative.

CDR3 DNA sequence: TGTGCCAGCAGATTACAGGGGGCTGGAAACACCATATATTTT. Translation gives CASRLQGAGNTIYF. The chain is built from TRBV6-6 and TRBJ1-3, with 8 positions matching TRBD1. Per the germline V gene, CDR1 is MNHNY and CDR2 is SVGAGI (reference sequence). Trimming at V came to 6 bases and at J to 2 bases, leaving 3 bases not matched to a gene. There are 14 residues in the CDR3.